The source of this T cell receptor beta chain is a study of shared clonotypes between healthy human individuals (dated by TCRdb to about 2020). Context from the whole study: Three men and a couple of women, aged 18 to 49 years, made up the cohort. For each donor, three plates each were used for CD4 naive and CD4 memory, two plates were used for CD8 naive, and one plate was used for CD8 memory. Between about 0.8 and 9 billion PBMCs per donor were obtained by leukapheresis. Blood TCR repertoires of roughly 5 healthy adults were deeply sequenced to estimate repertoire size and the extent of clonotype sharing between individuals. Different laboratories and diverse techniques were used to prepare libraries and sequence TCR repertoires, to increase sequencing depth and limit assay-specific biases. Paper-wide results and their limitations: Incomplete sequencing was indicated by rarefaction of sorted-subset datasets, despite the large sequencing depth. About 4.5% of naive CD4, more than 3% of naive CD8, roughly 2.5% of memory CD4, and over 0.35% of memory CD8 clonotypes were shared across a few donors. Because the study included a small number of donors, the genetic and exposure-history diversity represented was limited. Naive subsets generally had larger estimated clonotype richness than memory subsets. Clonotypes shared by all four sorted-subset donors showed higher generation probabilities than non-shared clonotypes. Sampling was restricted to blood, and TCR repertoires in tissue are likely to differ from TCR repertoires in blood. Based on pairwise subsampling, the degree of clonotype sharing among donors was expected to be affected by sequencing depth.

Healthy HIV-negative adults with no recently reported acute infections or vaccinations were included as donors. Only Caucasian adults living in Nashville, Tennessee, USA were represented among the donors. CD4+ T cells were enriched through magnetic negative selection, after which naive cells were positively selected on CD45RA and the remaining negative fraction served as the memory subset. Blood was collected by leukapheresis, and PBMCs were isolated by Ficoll-Histopaque density gradient centrifugation and then cryopreserved in liquid nitrogen vapor phase. Analytical flow cytometry was used to check the purity and quantity of every magnetically sorted T cell population. Genomic DNA was isolated from each sorted fraction and quantified by UV absorbance on a Nanodrop 2000c. The germline V gene specifies MNHNS as CDR1 and SASEGT as CDR2. V is pared back by 2 bases and J by 4 bases, with 9 bases lying between the germline termini. Measured from the cysteine to the phenylalanine, the CDR3 is 13 residues long. Only CDR3 DNA remains: 39 bases, in frame from the first base.

Using the deep immunoSEQ assay, TCR CDR3 regions were amplified from genomic DNA by multiplex PCR. For each cell subset, the extracted genomic DNA was distributed evenly across all wells of several immunoSEQ 96-well plates, and each plate served as one replicate. Each replicate PCR for sorted subsets received 150 to 250 ng genomic DNA, equal to roughly 29,000 T cell genomes. Purified libraries were measured with a Qubit 3.0 fluorometer, size-checked on a Bioanalyzer 2100, and measured again with the KAPA Library Quantification kit. Every immunoSEQ 96-well plate was sequenced on a dedicated single-read 150-cycle Illumina NextSeq 550 flow cell. Under the source paper's analysis protocol: The immunoSEQ output contained only junctional sequences without quality scores, so filtering could not match that applied to full-length reads. Sequences were annotated with PyIR, a Python wrapper for IgBLAST v1.9, using IMGT germline references to assign V/J genes and CDR3. Reads were filtered out if the reads had weak V/J assignments (E-value above 1e-6), no CDR3, stop codons, out-of-frame junctions, or ambiguous translated residues. V3J clonotypes were defined as sequences sharing the same inferred V gene, J gene, and CDR3 amino acid sequence. The percentage overlap between two repertoires was calculated by dividing the number of shared unique clonotypes by the size of the smaller repertoire. Three approaches were used to assess repertoire richness: RTK rarefaction, the Chao1 estimator, and Recon v2.1 estimates of unobserved clonotypes. OLGA was used to compute generation probabilities for all TCRbeta clonotypes that the gDNA method yielded from a handful of donors. Held by TCRdb, this immuneACCESS table contains in-frame sequences only and omits some clones. Under half of the omission traces to an unresolved V gene where checked; the cause of the rest is unknown. V, J and clone size derive from that table, while D and trimming were established from the DNA sequence. The sample has about 2.4 million clones on record, more than 80% of them singletons. The top ten hold over 0.12% of the sample.

About this clone itself: It lacks a known antigen. Per-base quality was not reported, and no clone a single base away is much larger than it.

The sequencing input was naive CD4+ T cells sorted from blood. What the cell subset or site label conveys for this sample: CD45RA+ positively selected. This receptor was taken from a man aged 18 to 29 in good health. This chain is built from TRBV6-1 and TRBJ2-7, with a tentative D gene TRBD1 over 6 matching bases. CDR3 region: CASSEQGLYEQYF. In nucleotide form, the sequence is TGTGCCAGCAGTGAACAGGGGCTGTACGAGCAGTACTTC.